A selection of T cell receptor beta chains follows, all from one sample in a study of glioma-infiltrating T cells after dendritic cell vaccination. Using immunoSEQ multiplex PCR, the repertoire was profiled, and TCRdb retains in-frame clones only, with some absent. The sample lists 110,000 or so clones; almost 90% were seen once. The sequencing used blood, collected after dendritic cell vaccination. The receptor source for this set is a human donor with glioblastoma. Both conserved end residues are part of each CDR3. The order of the fields is D gene, V gene, J gene, clone size, CDR3 protein, CDR3 DNA. The D gene is left open where the match is weak. Only some rows state a clone size, as once, few, many or a class for expanded clones.

TRBD1	TRBV6-1	TRBJ1-6	NA	CASRQGQGLDSPLHF	TGTGCCAGCAGACAGGGACAGGGTTTGGATTCACCCCTCCATTTT
NA	TRBV7-2	TRBJ2-3	few	CASSRGGGLPILDTQYF	TGTGCCAGCAGCAGAGGAGGTGGGCTTCCGATTTTAGATACGCAGTATTTT
NA	TRBV7-9	TRBJ2-6	NA	CASSSSGGSGANVLTF	TGTGCCAGCAGCTCCAGTGGCGGCTCTGGGGCCAACGTCCTGACTTTC
NA	TRBV27	TRBJ1-2	NA	CASSSGLYGYTF	TGTGCCAGCAGTTCAGGACTGTATGGCTACACCTTC
TRBD2	TRBV5-4	TRBJ2-7	NA	CASSSGTGGTYEQYF	TGTGCCAGCAGCTCAGGAACGGGGGGTACCTACGAGCAGTACTTC
NA	TRBV2	TRBJ1-5	NA	CASSEDRSNQPQHF	TGTGCCAGCAGCGAAGACAGAAGCAATCAGCCCCAGCATTTT
NA	TRBV2	TRBJ1-5	few	CASRDIGNQPQHF	TGTGCCAGCAGGGACATTGGGAATCAGCCCCAGCATTTT
TRBD1	TRBV30	TRBJ1-1	NA	CAWNRGRTEAFF	TGTGCCTGGAACAGGGGCCGCACTGAAGCTTTCTTT
NA	TRBV19	TRBJ1-2	NA	CASSIRRSGPYGYTF	TGTGCCAGTAGTATTCGGAGATCAGGGCCCTATGGCTACACCTTC
NA	TRBV6-6	TRBJ1-2	NA	CASERGGYGYTF	TGTGCCAGCGAAAGGGGTGGCTATGGCTACACCTTC
NA	TRBV4-1	TRBJ2-3	NA	CASEGRSTDTQYF	TGCGCCTCGGAGGGACGAAGCACAGATACGCAGTATTTT
NA	TRBV6-1	TRBJ2-3	NA	CASSEMTLSTDTQYF	TGTGCCAGCAGTGAGATGACATTGTCCACAGATACGCAGTATTTT
TRBD2	TRBV5-1	TRBJ2-7	NA	CASSQTSGSGGQYF	TGCGCCAGCAGCCAGACTAGCGGGAGTGGTGGGCAGTACTTC
NA	TRBV4-1	TRBJ1-6	NA	CASSQSDGVRIDSPLHF	TGCGCCAGCAGCCAGTCAGACGGAGTAAGGATTGATTCACCCCTCCACTTT
NA	TRBV11-2	TRBJ2-1	NA	CASSFPGQYYNEQFF	TGTGCCAGCAGCTTCCCCGGACAGTATTACAATGAGCAGTTCTTC
NA	TRBV25-1	TRBJ2-7	NA	CASSGYYEQYF	TGTGCCAGCAGTGGTTATTACGAGCAGTACTTC
NA	TRBV5-5	TRBJ2-3	NA	CASSSTDTQYF	TGTGCCAGCTCAAGCACAGATACGCAGTATTTT
TRBD1	TRBV4-1	TRBJ2-7	NA	CASSQGTGQGTLGYEQYF	TGCGCCAGCAGCCAAGGGACGGGACAGGGTACCCTAGGCTACGAGCAGTACTTC
TRBD1	TRBV6-1	TRBJ1-1	NA	CASSAAGQGLSTEAFF	TGTGCCAGCAGTGCCGCGGGACAGGGTTTAAGCACTGAAGCTTTCTTT
NA	TRBV7-6	TRBJ2-5	NA	CASSLGQYPQETQYF	TGTGCCAGCAGCTTAGGACAGTACCCCCAAGAGACCCAGTACTTC
NA	TRBV4-1	TRBJ1-5	NA	CASSQVRAGGNQPQHF	TGCGCCAGCAGCCAAGTACGGGCAGGGGGCAATCAGCCCCAGCATTTT
TRBD1	TRBV5-5	TRBJ2-2	NA	CASSLSPGQGNTGELFF	TGTGCCAGCAGCCTGTCCCCGGGACAGGGGAACACCGGGGAGCTGTTTTTT
NA	TRBV28	TRBJ1-5	once	CASSSVNQPQHF	TGTGCCAGCAGTTCAGTGAATCAGCCCCAGCATTTT
TRBD1	TRBV7-9	TRBJ1-5	NA	CASSPQGGGNQPQHF	TGTGCCAGCAGCCCCCAGGGGGGCGGCAATCAGCCCCAGCATTTT
TRBD2	TRBV30	TRBJ2-2	NA	CAWCQREGRDTGELFF	TGTGCCTGGTGTCAGCGGGAGGGGCGGGACACCGGGGAGCTGTTTTTT
TRBD1	TRBV7-9	TRBJ2-1	NA	CASSLAIARDRENEQFF	TGTGCCAGCAGCTTAGCGATTGCCAGGGACAGGGAGAATGAGCAGTTCTTC
NA	TRBV27	TRBJ1-2	NA	CASSPPGGAIYGYTF	TGTGCCAGCAGTCCCCCGGGGGGGGCGATCTATGGCTACACCTTC
NA	TRBV7-9	TRBJ2-5	NA	CASRELAPTQYF	TGTGCCAGCAGGGAACTAGCCCCGACCCAGTACTTC
NA	TRBV19	TRBJ1-1	NA	CASSIGGLNTEAFF	TGTGCCAGTAGTATAGGGGGCCTGAACACTGAAGCTTTCTTT
TRBD2	TRBV9	TRBJ2-7	NA	CASSVAKREKDEQYF	TGTGCCAGCAGCGTAGCCAAGCGGGAGAAGGACGAGCAGTACTTC
TRBD1	TRBV2	TRBJ2-5	NA	CASNTGDQETQYF	TGTGCCAGCAATACAGGGGACCAAGAGACCCAGTACTTC
NA	TRBV5-4	TRBJ1-2	NA	CASSFEENYGYTF	TGTGCCAGCAGCTTCGAGGAAAACTATGGCTACACCTTC
NA	TRBV15	TRBJ2-5	NA	CATSRGQGGTQYF	TGTGCCACCAGCAGGGGCCAGGGAGGGACCCAGTACTTC
TRBD2	TRBV11-3	TRBJ2-1	NA	CASSLAGTSGIREQFF	TGTGCCAGCAGCTTAGCCGGGACTAGCGGGATTAGGGAGCAGTTCTTC
TRBD2	TRBV18	TRBJ2-7	NA	CASSLSGGGSYEQYF	TGTGCCAGCTCACTAAGCGGGGGGGGGTCCTACGAGCAGTACTTC
NA	TRBV6-5	TRBJ1-1	NA	CASSYSTGHLNTEAFF	TGTGCCAGCAGTTACTCAACCGGACATCTGAACACTGAAGCTTTCTTT
TRBD2	TRBV7-9	TRBJ2-3	NA	CAGGVTDTQYF	TGTGCCGGGGGGGTGACAGATACGCAGTATTTT
TRBD1	TRBV5-1	TRBJ2-5	NA	CASSLGQGGETQYF	TGCGCCAGCAGCTTGGGACAGGGGGGGGAGACCCAGTACTTC
NA	TRBV6-5	TRBJ1-2	NA	CASRRAGNYGYTF	TGTGCCAGCAGGAGAGCCGGGAACTATGGCTACACCTTC
TRBD2	TRBV5-1	TRBJ2-1	NA	CASYNSGSNEQFF	TGCGCCAGTTATAATAGCGGGAGCAATGAGCAGTTCTTC
TRBD1	TRBV19	TRBJ2-5	NA	CASSIGGQGAETQYF	TGTGCCAGTAGTATAGGTGGACAGGGAGCGGAGACCCAGTACTTC